This T cell receptor beta chain was observed in a study of T-cell memory formation after mild COVID-19. Turning to the study itself: Largely donor-specific sequence clusters came from two donors.

This clonotype appeared a few times. The target antigen is unknown. TCRdb ran MiXCR on the 5' RACE reads and lists one entry per CDR3 protein. The sample consists of about 180,000 distinct CDR3 sequences, roughly 17% of them appearing once. Whole-study results and caveats: Later expanders leaned toward CD4+, whereas clones contracting from day 15 to 85 were balanced CD4/CD8. CD4+ contracting clones were found mainly in CM and EM, and CD8+ ones in EMRA.

Germline CDR1 reads SEHNR; CDR2 reads FQNEAQ (reference sequence). There are 14 residues in the CDR3. The V segment lost 4 bases and the J segment 6 bases; nucleotides outside the gene matches: 5. V usage is TRBV7-9 and J usage is TRBJ1-1; 10 bases are a match to TRBD1. Sequenced sample: PBMCs or a T cell subset sorted from them (not recorded which). The TCR comes from an adult woman who had mild COVID-19 (a few samples of this study predate the infection). Cell type and time point are not known. The CDR3 protein is CASSSSGQGAEAFF. The CDR3 bases are TGTGCCAGCAGCTCATCAGGACAGGGGGCTGAAGCTTTCTTT.